This is a list of T cell receptor beta chains from one sample in a study of T cell responses to AZD1222 COVID-19 vaccine. Data came from immunoSEQ multiplex PCR; TCRdb stores just in-frame clones and leaves some out. The data hold approximately 190,000 clones, with more than 80% observed a single time. Sequences were derived from peripheral blood, sampled 28 days after the second dose of the MenACWY control vaccine. The source of these receptors is an adult who received the MenACWY meningococcal vaccine as a control. Both conserved end residues are trimmed from each CDR3. D genes are given only for firm matches.

cdr3_aa v_call d_call
ASSFEGPTYNEQF TRBV27 .
ASTMKSGPNTGELF TRBV10-2 .
ASSYRGRGATEAF TRBV28 TRBD1
ASSTSSTFLTGELF TRBV5-5 .
ASRRGSNAGELF TRBV7-9 .
ASSLLAASNYGYT TRBV5-1 .
ASSVGRQQGYTNNEQF TRBV9 .
AWMQGAVVGGYT TRBV30 TRBD1
ASKAPGDFNSPLH TRBV6-1 .
ASSSGGLSTDTQY TRBV7-2 .
ASSHKGSSNQPQH TRBV23-1 .
ASSQDPDTVDTQY TRBV3-1/TRBV3-2 .
ASSAYPVGLDEKLF TRBV9 .
ASSLSLKAF TRBV28 .
ASSTRIPTGNNEQF TRBV11-3 .
ASSQGYPLH TRBV3-1/TRBV3-2 .
ASSLGRIADTQY TRBV7-9 .
ASSNPGLAGVIYEQY TRBV27 TRBD2
ASSLQGVHEQY TRBV13 .
ASSLSRTAHNEQF TRBV5-4 .
SFSWDSELEQF TRBV29-1 .
ASSLGGPRANYGYT TRBV5-6 .
SVRDREDYGYT TRBV29-1 TRBD1
AISEFVRETQY TRBV10-3 .
ASGYWTYEQY TRBV6-2/TRBV6-3 .
ASSAGTGGWEQY TRBV19 TRBD1
ASSPIFDTTNYGYT TRBV18 .
ASTPSGGSYRNQPQH TRBV27 .
ASRMTASSGNTIY TRBV27 .
ASSGGTSGMDNEQF TRBV7-9 TRBD2
ASRQGTGSYNSPLH TRBV2 TRBD1
ASSWTGRKPLH TRBV6-6 TRBD1
AWSVHRTGDTEAF TRBV30 TRBD1
ASSDSALPGTEAF TRBV6-5 .
ASSSTGVAKNIQY TRBV6-5 TRBD1
ASSLSGQSTDTQY TRBV7-3 .
ASTLNAAQY TRBV7-2 .
ASQGARFTLH TRBV2 TRBD1
ASRGTTGEGAEAF TRBV3-1/TRBV3-2 TRBD1
ASRGQFAPLH TRBV19 TRBD1
ASSEYWGGTGELF TRBV25-1 .
ASSYYRARRAAYEQY TRBV19 .
ASHPTPSDEQF TRBV28 .
ASRQGSYEQY TRBV27 TRBD1
ASSQAVSWTGTETQY TRBV7-9 TRBD1
AISEDSCYT TRBV10-3 .
ASSFNARQDNYGYT TRBV5-1 .
ASRPGTGVTEAF TRBV5-1 TRBD1
ASAPPLDYGYT TRBV12-5 .
ASSQESGLSSYEQY TRBV4-1 .
ASRRQGETEAF TRBV28 TRBD1
ASSQDLAAGWVNGNQPQH TRBV14 .
ASSQAYRDYGYT TRBV14 .
ASSLMGGAYQPQH TRBV28 .
ASSLADRGSTNYGYT TRBV7-7 TRBD1
ASSTRTGGEPNYGYT TRBV19 TRBD1
ASSLGQSLFYGYT TRBV11-2 .
ASSQDPPGSSYNEQF TRBV4-3 .
ASSILGTTMKQF TRBV6-2/TRBV6-3 .